The rows below give T cell receptor beta chains drawn from one sample of a study of OX40 agonist ivuxolimab in advanced cancers. The assay was immunoSEQ multiplex PCR, and TCRdb's table has in-frame clones only and misses some. The data show 90,000 to 120,000 clones, roughly 90% seen once. The source material was CD4+ or CD8+ T cells sorted from blood, sampled in a trial of the OX40 agonist ivuxolimab. These TCRs come from an adult with an advanced solid tumor such as melanoma, head and neck, liver or kidney cancer. Both conserved end residues are part of each CDR3. The D gene is left open where the match is weak.

d_call,j_call,v_call,cdr3_nt,cdr3_aa
NA,TRBJ1-2,TRBV5-1,TGCGCCAGCAGCTTGCTGCCCGGGGGCCAGGGGATACATGGCTACACCTTC,CASSLLPGGQGIHGYTF
NA,TRBJ2-7,TRBV7-9,TGTGCCAGCAGCTTAGTCGGGTTAGCGACGGTGCAGTACTTC,CASSLVGLATVQYF
NA,TRBJ2-2,TRBV11-3,TGTGCCAGCAGCAAGCTATACAGGAGGGCGAACACCGGGGAGCTGTTTTTT,CASSKLYRRANTGELFF
TRBD1,TRBJ2-3,TRBV7-9,TGTGCCAGCGTATCTGATTGGACAGGGGGTGCAGATACGCAGTATTTT,CASVSDWTGGADTQYF
NA,TRBJ1-5,TRBV9,TGTGCCAGCAGCGTAGTAGGACCGGGGAATCAGCCCCAGCATTTT,CASSVVGPGNQPQHF
NA,TRBJ1-1,TRBV28,TGTGCCAGCAGGACCGGGACAAATATGAACACTGAAGCTTTCTTT,CASRTGTNMNTEAFF
TRBD1,TRBJ2-7,TRBV9,TGTGCCAGCAGCGCTCCGGGACAGGGGGCTGGAGAGCAGTACTTC,CASSAPGQGAGEQYF
TRBD1,TRBJ2-3,TRBV5-6,TGTGCCAGCAGCCGGGACAGGGTAATTCAGTCAGCAGATACGCAGTATTTT,CASSRDRVIQSADTQYF
TRBD1,TRBJ2-7,TRBV15,TGTGCCACCAGCAGAGAGAACACAGGGGGCTTTTCCTACGAGCAGTACTTC,CATSRENTGGFSYEQYF
NA,TRBJ1-1,TRBV2,TGTGCCAGCAGTGACGAGGGCCTGGGCACTGAAGCTTTCTTT,CASSDEGLGTEAFF
TRBD1,TRBJ1-2,TRBV2,TGTGCCAGCAGTGAATTGACAGGGGAATTCGGCTACACCTTC,CASSELTGEFGYTF
NA,TRBJ1-2,TRBV2,TGTGCCAGCAGTCCAGGGGCTGGCTACACCTTC,CASSPGAGYTF
NA,TRBJ1-2,TRBV7-2,TGTGCCAGCAGCTTAGTGGGACCGAGTAACTATGGCTACACCTTC,CASSLVGPSNYGYTF
NA,TRBJ1-6,TRBV7-3,TGTGCCAGCAGCCCGTCAAGAGGATCACCCCTCCACTTT,CASSPSRGSPLHF
NA,TRBJ1-6,TRBV19,TGTGCCAGTACCCGGGACGGTAATAATTCACCCCTCCACTTT,CASTRDGNNSPLHF
NA,TRBJ2-3,TRBV7-2,TGTGCCAGCAGCTCTCCGTTAGCAGATACGCAGTATTTT,CASSSPLADTQYF
NA,TRBJ2-5,TRBV5-1,TGCGCCAGCAGCTTGGCGGGCGGGTCCCAAGAGACCCAGTACTTC,CASSLAGGSQETQYF
NA,TRBJ1-1,TRBV11-2,TGTGCCAGCAGCTTAGCGGGCAGCCTGAACACTGAAGCTTTCTTT,CASSLAGSLNTEAFF
TRBD1,TRBJ1-2,TRBV6-1,TGTGCCAGCAGTGAGGGGACAGGACGGGAAGGCTACACCTTC,CASSEGTGREGYTF
NA,TRBJ1-5,TRBV27,TGTGCCAGCAGTCCTTTAGACAATCAGCCCCAGCATTTT,CASSPLDNQPQHF
TRBD2,TRBJ2-7,TRBV19,TGTGCCAGTAGTATGGGACTAGCGCTTACCTACGAGCAGTACTTC,CASSMGLALTYEQYF
TRBD1,TRBJ1-1,TRBV28,TGTGCCAGCAGCCGCGGACAGGCCAGAGCTTTCTTT,CASSRGQARAFF
NA,TRBJ2-7,TRBV6-6,TGTGCCAGCAGTATGACAGTCTCCTACGAGCAGTACTTC,CASSMTVSYEQYF
TRBD1,TRBJ2-7,TRBV28,TGTGCCAGCAGCTCCCCCGCGGACAGGGTGTCCGAGCAGTACTTC,CASSSPADRVSEQYF
NA,TRBJ1-1,TRBV6-5,TGTGCCAGCAGTTACTCGCCGGGATCCACTGAAGCTTTCTTT,CASSYSPGSTEAFF
NA,TRBJ2-7,TRBV5-4,TGTGCCAGCAGCCGGGGTCAGGGAGCTCAAAGCTCCTACTACGAGCAGTACTTC,CASSRGQGAQSSYYEQYF
NA,TRBJ2-7,TRBV4-3,TGCGCCAGCAGCCAAGGGAGAGTAGGCTACGAGCAGTACTTC,CASSQGRVGYEQYF
NA,TRBJ2-7,TRBV4-2,TGTGCCAGCAGCCTAGAGGGGAAAGCATCAGGGTACGAGCAGTACTTC,CASSLEGKASGYEQYF
NA,TRBJ1-3,TRBV5-1,TGCGCCAGCCGACGGGACATGACTGGAAACACCATATATTTT,CASRRDMTGNTIYF
NA,TRBJ1-6,TRBV11-2,TGTGCCAGCAACCTACAGAGCTCCTATAATTCACCCCTCCACTTT,CASNLQSSYNSPLHF
TRBD1,TRBJ1-5,TRBV19,TGTGCCAGTAGTATAGACCGGACAGGCGGTCAGCCCCAGCATTTT,CASSIDRTGGQPQHF
TRBD1,TRBJ2-3,TRBV27,TGTGCCAGCAGCCGGGACAGGGGGTTCACAGATACGCAGTATTTT,CASSRDRGFTDTQYF
TRBD1,TRBJ2-7,TRBV19,TGTGCCAGTAGTGCCAGACAGGGGGGCCCCTACGAGCAGTACTTC,CASSARQGGPYEQYF